This T cell receptor (beta chain) was captured in a study of vaccination and CD4 T cells after COVID-19. Study as a whole: Convalescent persons amounted to six males plus four females, two of whom were Hispanic. Cultures that served as controls received a CEFX pool, an HIV-1 Nef pool, or no peptide.

Treatment reported: 10-day PBMC culture with coronavirus spike peptide pools or control peptides (ViraFEST assay). The V end lost 3 bases, the J end lost 7 bases, and 16 bases lay between the germline ends. Germline-derived CDR1 and CDR2 are LNHDA and SQIVND (reference sequence). The CDR3 is 15 residues long. Sequenced with the Oncomine TCR Beta short-read assay was DNA taken from cultured CD4+ T cells. CD4+ T cells were cultured, and genomic DNA was extracted from them. TCRdb passed the PCR reads through MiXCR, listing each CDR3 protein once. Among fewer than 15,000 distinct CDR3 sequences listed, 44% were seen once. A note on this clonotype: Antigen: not known.

Study-wide results and caveats: The study found that a median about 90% of reactive clones in convalescent patients appeared only post-vaccination.

This receptor was taken from a human donor who had recovered from COVID-19. The rearrangement uses TRBV19 and TRBJ1-5; the D gene is possibly TRBD1 (5 bases). The sequencing sample was made of CD4+ T cells from blood, cultured in vitro. The CDR3 loop reads CASSIFSQGGQPQHF. CDR3 nucleotides: TGTGCCAGTAGTATCTTTTCCCAGGGCGGGCAGCCCCAGCATTTT.